The rows below give T cell receptor beta chains drawn from one sample of a study of long-term antiretroviral therapy in people with HIV. Only in-frame clones appear in the TCRdb table, and some are missing; sequencing was by immunoSEQ multiplex PCR. Of 25,000 to 35,000 clones listed, over 80% are singletons. The source material was unsorted PBMCs, sampled almost 2.9 years after starting antiretroviral therapy. All receptors derive from a man younger than 40 with HIV. Both conserved end residues are part of each CDR3. Fields, in order: J gene, clone size, V gene, D gene, CDR3 length, CDR3 DNA, CDR3 protein. A D gene is named only where the DNA matches it firmly. The size field is filled for only some rows; it gives once, few, many or a size class.

TRBJ2-5	-	TRBV19	-	14	TGTGCCAGTAGTATGCTTGGAAGACAAGAGACCCAGTACTTC	CASSMLGRQETQYF
TRBJ1-5	-	TRBV19	-	14	TGTGCCAGTAGTAGTTGGGGCAGGGGTCAGCCCCAGCATTTT	CASSSWGRGQPQHF
TRBJ2-2	-	TRBV15	TRBD1	16	TGTGCCACCAGCGGGCCCGGGACAGGGCTTTCCGGGGAGCTGTTTTTT	CATSGPGTGLSGELFF
TRBJ1-5	-	TRBV2	TRBD1	15	TGTGCCAGCAGCCGGGGACAGGCGTCCAATCAGCCCCAGCATTTT	CASSRGQASNQPQHF
TRBJ2-5	-	TRBV6-5	-	14	TGTGCCAGCAGTCGTTTTCGAGCCCTTGGGACCCAGTACTTC	CASSRFRALGTQYF
TRBJ1-2	-	TRBV9	-	15	TGTGCCAGCAGCCCCCCCACGGCAGGGGCCGGTGGCTACACCTTC	CASSPPTAGAGGYTF
TRBJ2-7	-	TRBV5-1	TRBD1	14	TGCGCCAGCAGCTCACAGGGGGCGAGGAACGAGCAGTACTTC	CASSSQGARNEQYF
TRBJ2-3	-	TRBV5-4	TRBD2	17	TGTGCCAGCAGCTTGGAGATCGGACTAGCGGGAACAGATACGCAGTATTTT	CASSLEIGLAGTDTQYF
TRBJ2-7	once	TRBV11-2	-	12	TGTGCCAGCAGCTTAGGTTGGGACGAGCAGTACTTC	CASSLGWDEQYF
TRBJ2-1	-	TRBV7-2	TRBD1	16	TGTGCCAGCAGCTTAGCAGTGACAGGGGGCTACAATGAGCAGTTCTTC	CASSLAVTGGYNEQFF
TRBJ2-5	few	TRBV10-2	TRBD2	16	TGCGCCAGCAGTCCGGGGGCGGAGACTAGCGGGGTTTCCCAGTACTTC	CASSPGAETSGVSQYF
TRBJ2-7	once	TRBV7-7	-	13	TGTGCCAGCAGCCCTAGGGGCCCCTACGAGCAGTACTTC	CASSPRGPYEQYF
TRBJ1-2	-	TRBV2	TRBD1	13	TGTGCCAGCACCCCTGGACAGGTATCTGGCTACACCTTC	CASTPGQVSGYTF
TRBJ1-1	once	TRBV6-6	TRBD1	12	TGTGCCTCGAACAGGGGGCGCACTGAAGCTTTCTTT	CASNRGRTEAFF
TRBJ2-3	-	TRBV9	-	15	TGTGCCAGCAGCGTAGAAGGGGTGAGCACAGATACGCAGTATTTT	CASSVEGVSTDTQYF
TRBJ2-2	-	TRBV19	TRBD2	18	TGTGCCAGTAGGCACGGACTAGCGGGGGGACGCGACACCGGGGAGCTGTTTTTT	CASRHGLAGGRDTGELFF
TRBJ1-6	-	TRBV11-3	-	13	TGTGCCAGCAGCTTGGGACAAGAGACACCCCTCCACTTT	CASSLGQETPLHF
TRBJ2-7	-	TRBV7-2	TRBD1	15	TGTGCCAGCAGCTCGGACAGGGGGCTAATTTACGAGCAGTACTTC	CASSSDRGLIYEQYF
TRBJ1-5	-	TRBV6-1	-	15	TGTGCCAGCACCGGCCCCGGGCAGGGTCAGCAGCCCCAGCATTTT	CASTGPGQGQQPQHF
TRBJ1-1	-	TRBV9	-	13	TGTGCCAGCAGCGTAGGAGGGGACACTGAAGCTTTCTTT	CASSVGGDTEAFF
TRBJ2-6	-	TRBV5-4	TRBD2	17	TGTGCCAGCAGCCAGCCCTTGGGGGGGATAGGGGCCAACGTCCTGACTTTC	CASSQPLGGIGANVLTF
TRBJ2-5	-	TRBV10-2	-	14	TGCGCCAGCAGTGAGGGGGAGCATCAGGAGACCCAGTACTTC	CASSEGEHQETQYF
TRBJ1-4	-	TRBV11-2	-	14	TGTGCCAGCAGCTTAAGAGGGTACAATGAAAAACTGTTTTTT	CASSLRGYNEKLFF
TRBJ1-2	-	TRBV4-1	-	17	TGCGCCAGCAGCCAAGTCTTAGGCAGCTATACTAACTATGGCTACACCTTC	CASSQVLGSYTNYGYTF
TRBJ1-5	-	TRBV19	-	16	TGTGCCAGTAAGGGGTCGGGACACCAAAGCAATCAGCCCCAGCATTTT	CASKGSGHQSNQPQHF
TRBJ1-2	-	TRBV7-8	-	14	TGTGCCAGCAGCTCCGACAGGATGAACTATGGCTACACCTTC	CASSSDRMNYGYTF
TRBJ1-2	-	TRBV28	TRBD1	15	TGTGCCAGCAGCTCCCAGGGACAGGGCTCAAGGAGCTACACCTTC	CASSSQGQGSRSYTF
TRBJ2-5	-	TRBV7-9	-	15	TGTGCCAGCAGGACGACCTCCCTCGTCCAAGAGACCCAGTACTTC	CASRTTSLVQETQYF
TRBJ2-5	-	TRBV19	-	13	TGTGCCAGTAGTATAGACACTGAAGAGACCCAGTACTTC	CASSIDTEETQYF
TRBJ1-1	-	TRBV5-1	-	13	TGCGCCAGCAGCTTGCGGGTGAACACTGAAGCTTTCTTT	CASSLRVNTEAFF
TRBJ1-5	-	TRBV7-5	-	17	TGTGCCAGAAGCTTAGAGGACAGGGGCTATAGCAATCAGCCCCAGCATTTT	CARSLEDRGYSNQPQHF
TRBJ2-5	-	TRBV7-9	TRBD2	17	TGTGCCAGCAACCACCCGGGACTAGCGGGGGGCCAAGAGACCCAGTACTTC	CASNHPGLAGGQETQYF
TRBJ1-5	-	TRBV7-6	-	15	TGTGCCAGCAGCTTAGGCGGAGCCAGCTATCAGCCCCAGCATTTT	CASSLGGASYQPQHF